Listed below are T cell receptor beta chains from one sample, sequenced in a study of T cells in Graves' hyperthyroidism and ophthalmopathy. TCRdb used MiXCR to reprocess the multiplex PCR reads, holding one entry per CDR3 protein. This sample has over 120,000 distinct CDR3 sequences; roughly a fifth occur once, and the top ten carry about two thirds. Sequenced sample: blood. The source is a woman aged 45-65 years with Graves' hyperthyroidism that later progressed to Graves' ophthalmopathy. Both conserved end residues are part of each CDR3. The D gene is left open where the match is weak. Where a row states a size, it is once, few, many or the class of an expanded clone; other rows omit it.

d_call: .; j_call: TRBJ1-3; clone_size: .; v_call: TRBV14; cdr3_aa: CASSAQRNTIYF; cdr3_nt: TGTGCCAGCAGCGCACAGAGAAACACCATATATTTT
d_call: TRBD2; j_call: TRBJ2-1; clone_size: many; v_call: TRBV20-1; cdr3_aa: CSASGLAGGNEQFF; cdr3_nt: TGCAGTGCTAGCGGACTAGCGGGAGGCAATGAGCAGTTCTTC
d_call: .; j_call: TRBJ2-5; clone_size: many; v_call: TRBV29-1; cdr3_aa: CSGVAGIRETQYF; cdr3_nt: TGCAGCGGGGTTGCGGGCATCCGCGAGACCCAGTACTTC
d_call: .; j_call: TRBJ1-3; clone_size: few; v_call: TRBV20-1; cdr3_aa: CSAEKDYSSGNTIYF; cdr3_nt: TGCAGTGCTGAGAAAGATTACAGCTCTGGAAACACCATATATTTT
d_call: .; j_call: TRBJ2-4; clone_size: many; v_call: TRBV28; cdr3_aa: CASSSGPSWSIQYF; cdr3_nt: TGTGCCAGCAGTTCAGGACCTAGCTGGAGCATTCAGTACTTC
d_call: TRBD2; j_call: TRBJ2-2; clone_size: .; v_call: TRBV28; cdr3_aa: CASLSGSNTGELFF; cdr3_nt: TGTGCCAGCCTTAGCGGGAGCAACACCGGGGAGCTGTTTTTT
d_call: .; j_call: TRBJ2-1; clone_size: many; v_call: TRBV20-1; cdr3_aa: CSASASRGPSEQFF; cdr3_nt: TGCAGTGCTAGTGCTTCTAGAGGGCCAAGTGAGCAGTTCTTC
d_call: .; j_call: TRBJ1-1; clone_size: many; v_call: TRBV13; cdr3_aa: CASSTRRRGEAFF; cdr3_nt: TGTGCCAGCAGTACCCGTAGACGTGGTGAAGCTTTCTTT
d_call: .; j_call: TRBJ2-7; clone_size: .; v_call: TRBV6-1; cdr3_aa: CASSVSRARYEQYF; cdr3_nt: TGTGCCAGCAGTGTTAGCAGGGCACGGTACGAGCAGTACTTC
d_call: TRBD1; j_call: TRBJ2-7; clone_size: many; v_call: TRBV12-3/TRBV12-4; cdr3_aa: CASSYGDRGYEQYF; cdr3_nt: TGTGCCAGCAGCTATGGGGACAGGGGATACGAGCAGTACTTC
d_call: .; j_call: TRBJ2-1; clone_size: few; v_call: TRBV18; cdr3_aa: CASSPGFGSGRSNEQFF; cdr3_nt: TGTGCCAGCTCACCAGGCTTTGGTAGCGGACGATCGAATGAGCAGTTCTTC
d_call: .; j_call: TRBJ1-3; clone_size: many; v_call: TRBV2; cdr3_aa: CASSEGEPSSGNTIYF; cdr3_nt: TGTGCCAGCAGTGAAGGGGAGCCGAGCTCTGGAAACACCATATATTTT
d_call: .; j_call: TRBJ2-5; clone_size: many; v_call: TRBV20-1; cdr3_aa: CSARGAKETQYF; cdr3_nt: TGCAGTGCTAGAGGAGCGAAAGAGACCCAGTACTTC
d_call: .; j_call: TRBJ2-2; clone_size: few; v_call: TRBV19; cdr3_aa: CASTPSPGGTGELFF; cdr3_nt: TGTGCCAGTACCCCATCCCCAGGGGGGACCGGGGAGCTGTTTTTT
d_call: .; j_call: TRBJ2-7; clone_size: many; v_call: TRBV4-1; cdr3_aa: CASSQGGRLAGYEQYF; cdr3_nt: TGCGCCAGCAGCCAAGGTGGGAGGTTAGCAGGGTACGAGCAGTACTTC
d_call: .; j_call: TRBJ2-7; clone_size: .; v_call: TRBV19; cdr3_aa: CASSMGGRGTDEQYF; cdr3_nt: TGTGCCAGTAGTATGGGAGGTCGGGGAACCGACGAGCAGTACTTC
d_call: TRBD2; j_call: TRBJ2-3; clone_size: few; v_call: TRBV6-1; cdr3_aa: CASSPLGASGRRGRPITQYF; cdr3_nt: TGTGCCAGCAGCCCTCTCGGGGCTAGCGGGAGGAGAGGGCGTCCCATTACGCAGTATTTT
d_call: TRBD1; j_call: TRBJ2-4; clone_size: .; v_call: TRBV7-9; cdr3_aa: CASRGQGNIQYF; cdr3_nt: TGTGCCAGCAGGGGACAGGGAAACATTCAGTACTTC
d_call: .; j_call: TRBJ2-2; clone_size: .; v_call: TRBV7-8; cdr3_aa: CASSLGGVGFTGELFF; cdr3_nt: TGTGCCAGCAGCTTAGGAGGGGTAGGGTTCACCGGGGAGCTGTTTTTT
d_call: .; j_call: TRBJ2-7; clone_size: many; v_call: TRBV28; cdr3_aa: CASSTHRIPYEQYF; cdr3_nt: TGTGCCAGCAGTACCCACAGGATTCCCTACGAGCAGTACTTC
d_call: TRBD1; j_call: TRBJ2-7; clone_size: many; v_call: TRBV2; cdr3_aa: CASSEWGQGFNEQYF; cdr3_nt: TGTGCCAGCAGTGAATGGGGACAGGGGTTCAACGAGCAGTACTTC
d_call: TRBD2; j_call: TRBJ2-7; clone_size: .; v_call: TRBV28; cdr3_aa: CASSLGTSGKYEQYF; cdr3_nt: TGTGCCAGCAGTTTAGGGACTAGCGGGAAGTACGAGCAGTACTTC
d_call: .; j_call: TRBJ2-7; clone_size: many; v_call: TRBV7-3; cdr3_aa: CASSLRDGGRGEQYF; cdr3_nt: TGTGCCAGCAGCTTAAGGGACGGCGGGCGTGGCGAGCAGTACTTC
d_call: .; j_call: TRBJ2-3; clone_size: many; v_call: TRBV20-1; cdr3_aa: CSAPRGTLPTPDTQYF; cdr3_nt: TGCAGTGCCCCTAGGGGGACTTTACCCACCCCGGATACGCAGTATTTT
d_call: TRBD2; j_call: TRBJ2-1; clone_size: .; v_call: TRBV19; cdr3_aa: CASSILASGRAKDEQFF; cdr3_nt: TGTGCCAGTAGTATACTGGCTAGCGGGAGGGCCAAGGATGAGCAGTTCTTC
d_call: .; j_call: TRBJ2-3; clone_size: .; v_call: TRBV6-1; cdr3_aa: CASSLKWGTDTQYF; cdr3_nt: TGTGCCAGCAGCCTAAAGTGGGGCACAGATACGCAGTATTTT
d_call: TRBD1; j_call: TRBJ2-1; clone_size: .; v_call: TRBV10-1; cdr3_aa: CASSGSRDRGLNEQFF; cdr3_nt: TGCGCCAGCAGTGGGTCCCGGGACAGGGGGCTGAATGAGCAGTTCTTC
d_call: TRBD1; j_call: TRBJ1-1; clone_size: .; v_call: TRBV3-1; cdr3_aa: CASRLTGVSNTEAFF; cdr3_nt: TGTGCCAGCAGACTGACAGGGGTATCTAACACTGAAGCTTTCTTT
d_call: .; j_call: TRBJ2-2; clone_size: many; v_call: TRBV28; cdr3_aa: CASSSAGAGGELFF; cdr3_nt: TGTGCCAGCAGTTCCGCAGGGGCGGGCGGGGAGCTGTTTTTT
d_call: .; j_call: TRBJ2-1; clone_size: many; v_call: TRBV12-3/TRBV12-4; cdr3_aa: CASSSGAGYNEQFF; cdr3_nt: TGTGCCAGCAGTTCCGGAGCCGGCTACAATGAGCAGTTCTTC
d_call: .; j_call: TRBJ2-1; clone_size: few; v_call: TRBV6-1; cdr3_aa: CASRAPGYNEQFF; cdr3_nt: TGTGCCAGCAGGGCGCCGGGGTACAATGAGCAGTTCTTC
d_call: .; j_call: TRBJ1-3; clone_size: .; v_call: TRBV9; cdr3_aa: CASSEGGSTSGNTIYF; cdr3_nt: TGTGCCAGCAGCGAGGGAGGTTCTACCTCTGGAAACACCATATATTTT
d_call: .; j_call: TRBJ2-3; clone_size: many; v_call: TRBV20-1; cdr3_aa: CSAWYQRGTDTQYF; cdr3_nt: TGCAGTGCTTGGTACCAGCGGGGCACAGATACGCAGTATTTT
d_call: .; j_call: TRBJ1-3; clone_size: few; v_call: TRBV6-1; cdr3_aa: CASSEAAFRTIYF; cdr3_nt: TGTGCCAGCAGTGAAGCGGCATTTCGCACCATATATTTT
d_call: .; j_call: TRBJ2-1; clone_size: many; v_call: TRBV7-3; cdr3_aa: CASSFGFGGGKRYNEQFF; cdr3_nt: TGTGCCAGCAGCTTCGGGTTCGGTGGCGGAAAGCGCTACAATGAGCAGTTCTTC
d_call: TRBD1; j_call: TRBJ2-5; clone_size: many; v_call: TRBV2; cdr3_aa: CASSPPAGRGYQETQYF; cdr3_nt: TGTGCCAGCAGCCCCCCCGCCGGCAGGGGGTACCAAGAGACCCAGTACTTC
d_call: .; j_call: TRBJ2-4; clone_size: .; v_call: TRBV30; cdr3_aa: CAWVPGIAKNIQYF; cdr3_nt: TGTGCCTGGGTCCCGGGAATAGCCAAAAACATTCAGTACTTC
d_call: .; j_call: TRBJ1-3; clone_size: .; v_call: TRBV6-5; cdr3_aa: CASSYSNMGSGNTIYF; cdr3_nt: TGTGCCAGCAGTTACTCGAACATGGGCTCTGGAAACACCATATATTTT
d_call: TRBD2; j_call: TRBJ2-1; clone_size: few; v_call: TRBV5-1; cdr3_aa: CASSYLSAGVANEQFF; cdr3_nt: TGCGCCAGCAGCTACCTCTCTGCGGGAGTGGCCAATGAGCAGTTCTTC
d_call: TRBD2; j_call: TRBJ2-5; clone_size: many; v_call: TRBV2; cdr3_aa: CASSDGSGVQETQYF; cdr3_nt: TGTGCCAGCAGTGACGGTAGCGGGGTTCAAGAGACCCAGTACTTC
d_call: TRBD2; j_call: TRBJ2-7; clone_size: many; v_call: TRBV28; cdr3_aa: CASSLIPPGLDYEQYF; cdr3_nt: TGTGCCAGCAGTCTCATACCCCCAGGACTAGATTACGAGCAGTACTTC
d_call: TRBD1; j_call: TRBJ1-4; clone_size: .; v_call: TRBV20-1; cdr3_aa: CSATVQGAGEKLFF; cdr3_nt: TGCAGTGCTACTGTACAGGGGGCGGGGGAAAAACTGTTTTTT
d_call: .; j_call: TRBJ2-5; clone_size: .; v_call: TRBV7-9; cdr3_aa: CASSEAETQYF; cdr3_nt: TGTGCCAGCAGTGAAGCCGAGACCCAGTACTTC
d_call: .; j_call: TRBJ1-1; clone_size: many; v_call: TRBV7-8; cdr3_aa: CASSLPGAEAFF; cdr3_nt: TGTGCCAGCAGCCTCCCTGGCGCCGAAGCTTTCTTT
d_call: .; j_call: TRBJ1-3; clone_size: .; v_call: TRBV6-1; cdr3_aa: CASSDVAGPGNTIYF; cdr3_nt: TGTGCCAGCAGTGATGTGGCCGGGCCCGGAAACACCATATATTTT
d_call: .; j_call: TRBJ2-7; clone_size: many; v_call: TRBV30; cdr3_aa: CAWSVLHRDNPYEQYF; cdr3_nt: TGTGCCTGGAGTGTACTTCACCGGGACAACCCTTACGAGCAGTACTTC
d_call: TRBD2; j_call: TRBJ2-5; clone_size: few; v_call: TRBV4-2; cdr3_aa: CASSQVGGTSEKTQYF; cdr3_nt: TGTGCCAGCAGCCAAGTAGGGGGGACTAGCGAGAAGACCCAGTACTTC
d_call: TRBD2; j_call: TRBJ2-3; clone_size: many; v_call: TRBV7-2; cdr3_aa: CASSSPGRPTDTQYF; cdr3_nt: TGTGCCAGCAGCTCGCCCGGGAGGCCCACAGATACGCAGTATTTT
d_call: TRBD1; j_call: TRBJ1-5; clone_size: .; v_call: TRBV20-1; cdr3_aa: CSAIDQTGADQPQHF; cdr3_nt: TGCAGTGCTATCGACCAAACAGGGGCGGATCAGCCCCAGCATTTT
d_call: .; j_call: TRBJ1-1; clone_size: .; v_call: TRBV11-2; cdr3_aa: CASSLAGRRPSEAFF; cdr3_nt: TGTGCCAGCAGCTTAGCCGGACGACGGCCCTCTGAAGCTTTCTTT
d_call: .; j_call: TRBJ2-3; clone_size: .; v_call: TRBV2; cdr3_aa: CARNRDSVFGAQYF; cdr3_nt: TGTGCCAGGAACCGGGACTCAGTTTTTGGGGCGCAGTATTTT
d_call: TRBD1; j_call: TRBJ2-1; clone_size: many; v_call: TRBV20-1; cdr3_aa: CSARVGQGAYNEQFF; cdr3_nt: TGCAGTGCTAGAGTGGGACAGGGGGCCTACAATGAGCAGTTCTTC
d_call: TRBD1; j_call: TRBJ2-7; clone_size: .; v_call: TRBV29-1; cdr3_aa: CSVIDRANSYEQYF; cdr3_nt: TGCAGCGTTATAGACAGGGCCAACTCCTACGAGCAGTACTTC
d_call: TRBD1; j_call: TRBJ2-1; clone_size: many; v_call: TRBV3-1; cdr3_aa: CASQGAYEQFF; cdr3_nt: TGTGCCAGTCAGGGGGCCTATGAGCAGTTCTTC